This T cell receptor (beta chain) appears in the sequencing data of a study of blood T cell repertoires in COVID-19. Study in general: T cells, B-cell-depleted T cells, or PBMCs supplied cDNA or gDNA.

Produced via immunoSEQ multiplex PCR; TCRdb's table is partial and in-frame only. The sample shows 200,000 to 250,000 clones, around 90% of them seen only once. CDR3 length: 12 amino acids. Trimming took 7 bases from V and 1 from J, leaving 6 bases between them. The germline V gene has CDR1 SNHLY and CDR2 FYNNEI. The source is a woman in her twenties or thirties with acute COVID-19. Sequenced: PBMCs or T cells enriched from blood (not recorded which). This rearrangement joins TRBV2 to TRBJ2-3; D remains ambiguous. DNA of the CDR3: TGTGCCAGCATGGGCGGCACAGATACGCAGTATTTT. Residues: CASMGGTDTQYF.